Presented here are 14 T cell receptor beta chains from one specimen sequenced in a study of T cell changes during pregnancy in multiple sclerosis (dated 2019 in TCRdb). The library was built by means of the immunoSEQ multiplex PCR assay. Imported from immuneACCESS, the table was reduced by TCRdb to in-frame sequences with V and J called. These copies leave out some clones; in studies compared against another copy, an unresolved V gene accounts for under half, and the cause of the remainder is not known. The sample table holds roughly 42,000 clones, of which approximately 92% were seen once. The leading ten clones occupy 0.5% of the sample. The sample consisted of CD4+ T cells from peripheral blood mononuclear cells, taken in the second trimester of pregnancy. These receptors were taken from a female donor in good health, enrolled as a control in a pregnancy study.

A single count supports this clone. The chain uses TRBV6-1 and TRBJ2-1; possibly TRBD2 for D (5 bases). CDR1 is MNHNS and CDR2 is SASEGT in the germline V gene. This CDR3 has 14 residues. V lost 10 bases and J 6 bases, leaving 19 bases between the germline ends. CDR3 in DNA: TGTGCCATGGGTATCGAGGGCGCGTTCAATGAGCAGTTCTTC. This gives the protein CAMGIEGAFNEQFF.

J is TRBJ2-3 and V is TRBV7-8; TRBD2 aligns across 7 bases. This CDR3 contains 15 residues. Trimming at V came to 5 bases and at J to 6 bases, leaving 11 bases not matched to a gene. Germline V gene sequence: CDR1 SGHVS, CDR2 FQNEAQ. The CDR3 sequence is CASSIPLAHTDTQYF. CDR3 DNA sequence: TGTGCCAGCAGCATCCCACTAGCGCATACTGATACGCAGTATTTT. Full variable domain (outside the CDR3, taken from reference TRBV7-8 and TRBJ2-3): GAGVSQSPRYKVAKRGQDVALRCDPISGHVSLFWYQQALGQGPEFLTYFQNEAQLDKSGLPSDRFFAERPEGSVSTLKIQRTQQEDSAVYLCASSIPLAHTDTQYFGPGTRLTVL.

The sample holds a few counts of this clone. The V and J genes are TRBV11-2 and TRBJ2-2; the D gene is possibly TRBD1 (5 bases). Per germline, CDR1 SGHAT and CDR2 FQNNGV. The CDR3 consists of 14 residues. Trimming stripped 3 bases from V and 4 bases from J, with 9 bases between. The CDR3: CASSFNQGTGELFF. CDR3 nucleotide sequence: TGTGCCAGCAGCTTCAATCAGGGCACCGGGGAGCTGTTTTTT.

This sequence joins TRBV30 and TRBJ2-5, with TRBD2 matching over 9 bases. CDR1 and CDR2 from the germline V gene are GTSNPN and SVGIG (reference sequence). The V and J ends lost 3 bases and 5 bases, in that order; junction bases with no gene match: 10. This CDR3 spans 15 amino acids. In DNA, the CDR3 is TGTGCCTGGAGATTAGCGGGAGCCGCCGGGGAGACCCAGTACTTC. This encodes CAWRLAGAAGETQYF.

This clone was seen a handful of times. As DNA, the CDR3 is TGCGCCAGCAGCCAAGTACGACAGGATTTGAACACTGAAGCTTTCTTT. Encoded protein: CASSQVRQDLNTEAFF. The chain has TRBV4-3 and TRBJ1-1, with D perhaps matching TRBD1 (6 bases). This CDR3 is 16 amino acids long. The germline V and J ends were trimmed by 1 base and 0 bases, with 12 bases remaining between them. Per germline, CDR1 LGHNA and CDR2 YSLEER.

CDR3 in DNA: TGCGCCAGCAGCAACGGGGGCTCCTACGAGCAGTACTTC. Its protein is CASSNGGSYEQYF. The chain has TRBV5-1 and TRBJ2-7; D possibly corresponds to TRBD2 (6 bases). The germline V gene encodes CDR1 SGHRS and CDR2 YFSETQ. Trimming pared 4 bases from V and 0 bases from J, leaving 8 bases between. CDR3 length equals 13 residues.

The count of this clone is one. The chain has TRBV18 and TRBJ2-3, with no clear D. With 0 bases removed from V and 2 bases from J, the gap between germline ends came to 15 bases. The CDR3 runs 17 residues. Germline values: CDR1 KGHSH, CDR2 LQKENI. In DNA, the CDR3 is TGTGCCAGCTCACCACCACCTTCAGACACAAACACAGATACGCAGTATTTT. Its translation is CASSPPPSDTNTDTQYF.

V usage is TRBV10-1 and J usage is TRBJ1-1; D remains ambiguous. The CDR3 length is 15 residues. Germline V gene sequence: CDR1 WNHNN, CDR2 SYGVQD (reference sequence). Trimming stripped 3 bases from V and 5 bases from J, with 16 bases between. CDR3 sequence reads: CASSERDTPGTEAFF. The CDR3 nucleotides are TGCGCCAGCAGTGAACGAGACACCCCGGGGACTGAAGCTTTCTTT.

This clone was found once. The chain recombines TRBV7-3 with TRBJ1-5, with TRBD1 matching 7 bases. The V segment lost 3 bases and the J segment 5 bases; nucleotides outside the gene matches: 1. The length of the CDR3 is 13 residues. The germline V gene encodes CDR1 SGHTA and CDR2 FQGTGA. Here the CDR3 reads CASSFDRDQPQHF. DNA for the CDR3: TGTGCCAGCAGCTTTGACAGGGATCAGCCCCAGCATTTT.

This chain uses TRBV28 with TRBJ2-7, with D perhaps matching TRBD2 (6 bases). Germline-derived CDR1 and CDR2 are MDHEN and SYDVKM. The CDR3 length is 17 residues. Deletions cut 2 bases from V and 3 bases from J, with 20 bases between. The CDR3: CASSLSLGSAGNYEQYF. CDR3 in DNA: TGTGCCAGCAGTTTAAGTCTGGGGTCGGCGGGAAACTACGAGCAGTACTTC.

The J gene is TRBJ2-7, the V gene TRBV21-1; the table assigns TRBD1, which was not confirmed against the DNA. TRBV21-1 represents a pseudogene. The CDR3 loop spans 13 amino acids. CDR3 sequence: CASSKDRIYEQYF. In DNA, the CDR3 is TGTGCCAGCAGCAAGGACAGGATCTACGAGCAGTACTTC.

The chain links TRBV7-2 to TRBJ1-2; weak D call: TRBD1 (5 bases). V lost 3 bases and J lost 8, with 16 bases in between. This CDR3 is 14 amino acids long. Germline values: CDR1 SGHTA, CDR2 FQGNSA. CDR3: CASSFDTWGRGYTF. CDR3 DNA sequence: TGTGCCAGCAGCTTCGACACCTGGGGGAGGGGCTACACCTTC.

The V call is TRBV18, the J call TRBJ2-7; D is uncertain. The CDR3 contains 14 residues. Germline V gives CDR1 KGHSH, CDR2 LQKENI. The V gene lost 2 bases and the J gene lost 1 base, with 9 bases spanning the gap. The CDR3 protein is CASSPSAGSYEQYF. In DNA form, the CDR3 reads TGTGCCAGCTCACCATCGGCCGGGTCCTACGAGCAGTACTTC.

The chain employs TRBV7-2 and TRBJ1-1, with a possible D match to TRBD1 (6 bases). V lost 5 bases and J lost 2, with 9 bases in between. The V gene's germline CDR1 is SGHTA and CDR2 FQGNSA. The CDR3 has 13 residues. This CDR3 is CASSTDSNTEAFF. The CDR3 DNA reads as TGTGCCAGCAGCACGGACAGCAACACTGAAGCTTTCTTT. Complete variable domain (other parts from reference TRBV7-2 and TRBJ1-1): GAGVSQSPSNKVTEKGKDVELRCDPISGHTALYWYRQSLGQGLEFLIYFQGNSAPDKSGLPSDRFSAERTGGSVSTLTIQRTQQEDSAVYLCASSTDSNTEAFFGQGTRLTVV.